Given below is one T cell receptor (beta chain) in context. This specimen belongs to a study of T cells in tumors after PD-1 blockade. Overall study: Daily vismodegib 150 mg continued in a subset of anti-PD-1-treated patients.

The assay was immunoSEQ multiplex PCR, and TCRdb's table has in-frame clones only and misses some. The sample holds under 50,000 clones, 65% to 85% seen once. CDR1 and CDR2 from the germline V gene are MDHEN and SYDVKM. Between the trimmed V and J ends, which lost 8 bases and 7 bases, there was a span of 14 bases. This CDR3 contains 12 residues. The chain carries TRBV28 and TRBJ1-2, with D maybe TRBD1 (6 bases). The sequenced sample was PBMCs, obtained before anti-PD-1 therapy. The sequence came from a human donor with advanced basal cell or squamous cell carcinoma (not recorded which). In nucleotides, the CDR3 is TGTGCCAGCGAAGAGGGGGGGGTTGGCTACACCTTC. Protein sequence: CASEEGGVGYTF.